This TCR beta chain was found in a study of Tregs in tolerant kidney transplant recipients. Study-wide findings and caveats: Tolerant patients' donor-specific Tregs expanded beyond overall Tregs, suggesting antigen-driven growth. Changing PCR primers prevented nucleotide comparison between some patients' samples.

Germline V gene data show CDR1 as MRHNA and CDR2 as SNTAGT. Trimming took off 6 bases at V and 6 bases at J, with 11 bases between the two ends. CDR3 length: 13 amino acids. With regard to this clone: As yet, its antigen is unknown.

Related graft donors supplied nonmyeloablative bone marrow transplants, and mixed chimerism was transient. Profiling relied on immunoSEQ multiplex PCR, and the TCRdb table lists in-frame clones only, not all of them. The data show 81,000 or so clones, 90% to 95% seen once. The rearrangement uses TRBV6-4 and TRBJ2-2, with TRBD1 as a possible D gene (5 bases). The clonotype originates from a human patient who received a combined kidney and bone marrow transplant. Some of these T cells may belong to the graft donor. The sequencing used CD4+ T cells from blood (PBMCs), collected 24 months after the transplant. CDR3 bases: TGTGCCAGCAGGGCACAGGCTTCCGGGGAGCTGTTTTTT. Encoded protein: CASRAQASGELFF.